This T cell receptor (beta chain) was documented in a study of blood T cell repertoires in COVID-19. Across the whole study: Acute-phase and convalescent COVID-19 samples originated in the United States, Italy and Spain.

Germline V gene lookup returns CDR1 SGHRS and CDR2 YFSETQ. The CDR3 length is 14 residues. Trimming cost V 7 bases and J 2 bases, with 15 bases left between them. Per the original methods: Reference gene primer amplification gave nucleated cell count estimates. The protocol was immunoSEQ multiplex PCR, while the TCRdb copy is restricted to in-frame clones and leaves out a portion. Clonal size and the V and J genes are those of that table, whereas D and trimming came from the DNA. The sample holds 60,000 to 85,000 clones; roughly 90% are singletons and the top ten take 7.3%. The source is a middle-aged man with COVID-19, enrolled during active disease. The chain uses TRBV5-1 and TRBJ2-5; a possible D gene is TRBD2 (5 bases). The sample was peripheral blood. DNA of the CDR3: TGCGCCAGCGGAGAGTCAGCGGATCAAGAGACCCAGTACTTC. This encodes CASGESADQETQYF.